This TCR beta chain was documented in a study of T cell repertoires in cytomegalovirus infection. Study in general: An indication of both CMV infection and matching HLA type came from public TCR beta signatures. Study results and limitations: Summed frequency of public TCR beta families distinguished CMV carriers with the relevant HLA. HLA-C-restricted TCR beta clonotypes specific for CMV led the ex vivo response.

This clonotype came up many times. Antigen unknown. Trimming took 5 bases from V and 6 from J; bases not matched to a gene: 9. CDR3 length equals 16 residues. From the reads, TCRdb called clonotypes with MiXCR, one entry per CDR3 protein. The table shows 200,000 to 300,000 distinct CDR3 sequences, with roughly 9% occurring only once. This receptor was identified in a human donor in good health (CMV status not recorded). Some clones in this sample may be carry-over from other donors' samples. This chain links TRBV12-3 or TRBV12-4 with TRBJ2-3; 12 bases are a match to TRBD2. Sequenced input: PBMCs. For the CDR3, the DNA is TGTGCCAGCAGTCGCGCCCGACTAGCGGGGGTGGATACGCAGTATTTT. Protein product: CASSRARLAGVDTQYF.